This note documents a single T cell receptor (beta chain) sequence. The data were produced by immunoSEQ multiplex PCR, yet TCRdb's version contains in-frame clones alone and is incomplete. This table has around 60,000 clones, over 75% appearing once. These data originate in a study of blood T cell repertoires in COVID-19. V lost 5 bases, J lost 8 bases, and 24 bases lay in between. The CDR3 totals 16 residues. CDR1 MDHEN and CDR2 SYDVKM come from the germline V gene. The chain is built from TRBV28 and TRBJ1-2, with D possibly TRBD1 on 5 matching bases. The sample was peripheral blood. The receptor's source is an elderly woman with acute or convalescent COVID-19. CDR3 region: CASSRYHFDSRLGYTF. CDR3 nucleotide sequence: TGTGCCAGCAGTCGATACCACTTCGACAGCCGCCTGGGCTACACCTTC.